These 6 T cell receptor beta chains share one sample of origin, sequenced in a study of T-cell reconstitution after alpha-beta-depleted transplantation in children. Researchers prepared the TCRbeta library using unique molecular identifiers, the study reports. TCRdb passed the PCR reads through MiXCR, listing each CDR3 protein once. The repertoire includes nearly 550,000 distinct CDR3 sequences, roughly 18% of them detected once, and 3% to 4% sits in the top ten. This sample comprised PBMCs from the stem cell graft donor, obtained from the stem cell graft. The receptors come from a human donor who donated a stem cell graft to a child with acute lymphoblastic leukemia.

This clonotype was found a few times. The CDR3 coding sequence is TGTGCCAGCTGTCGAAGGCGGGACTACAATGAGCAGTTCTTC. Residues: CASCRRRDYNEQFF. This chain links TRBV2 with TRBJ2-1; D might be TRBD2 (6 bases). The V gene lost 8 bases and the J gene lost 3 bases, with 14 bases spanning the gap. The CDR3 totals 14 residues. Germline CDR1 and CDR2: SNHLY and FYNNEI.

This clonotype was picked up one time. This chain joins TRBV13 and TRBJ1-5; 9 nucleotides align to TRBD1. V shed 4 bases and J 2 bases; nucleotides not matched to a gene: 3. Germline CDR1 and CDR2: PRHDT and FYEKMQ (reference sequence). CDR3 length: 15 residues. CDR3 coding DNA: TGTGCCAGCAGCTCTCGGACAGGGGGCAATCAGCCCCAGCATTTT. It is translated as CASSSRTGGNQPQHF.

V is TRBV7-9 and J is TRBJ2-7; 13 nucleotides line up with TRBD2. The CDR3 sequence is 16 residues long. The V gene's germline CDR1 is SEHNR and CDR2 FQNEAQ (reference sequence). The J segment lost 6 bases and the V segment lost 11 bases, leaving 16 bases of the junction unmatched. This CDR3 is CASRGTSGRAGGEQYF. CDR3 DNA sequence: TGTGCCTCCAGGGGAACTAGCGGGAGGGCCGGTGGCGAGCAGTACTTC.

The chain links TRBV12-3 or TRBV12-4 to TRBJ1-2, with a weak D call TRBD1 (6 bases). V shed 3 bases and J shed 6 bases, with 17 bases lying between them. The CDR3 totals 15 residues. This CDR3 is CASSFGGTWRHGYTF. The CDR3 nucleotides read TGTGCCAGCAGTTTCGGAGGGACATGGAGACATGGCTACACCTTC.

The chain combines TRBV12-3 or TRBV12-4 with TRBJ1-3; 9 positions agree with TRBD1. V lost 2 bases to trimming and J lost 2 bases; unmatched junction nucleotides: 1. The CDR3 runs to 15 residues. CDR3 protein: CASSLWDRAGNTIYF. DNA of the CDR3: TGTGCCAGCAGTTTATGGGACAGGGCTGGAAACACCATATATTTT.

Only a few counts were recorded for this clonotype. The chain employs TRBV27 and TRBJ2-3; weak D call: TRBD1 (7 bases). CDR1 and CDR2 (germline): MNHEY, SMNVEV (reference sequence). The ends were cut back, 7 bases at V and 2 bases at J, with 16 bases in the middle. CDR3 length: 15 amino acids. The CDR3 reads CASIPGGQLTDTQYF. The CDR3 bases are TGTGCCAGCATCCCCGGGGGACAGCTCACAGATACGCAGTATTTT.